The rows below give T cell receptor beta chains drawn from one sample of a study of T cell repertoires in cytomegalovirus infection. TCRdb recomputed calls from the reads with MiXCR, one row per CDR3 protein. This table holds 300,000 to 450,000 distinct CDR3 sequences, 15% to 20% found once. The sequenced sample consisted of PBMCs. All receptors come from a human donor in good health (CMV status not recorded). Some clones in this sample may be carry-over from other donors' samples. CDR3s include the opening cysteine and the closing phenylalanine or tryptophan. The order of the fields is clone size, V gene, D gene, J gene, CDR3 protein, CDR3 DNA. A D gene is named only where the DNA matches it firmly. The size of a clone is reported for some rows only, either as once, few or many, or as a class for expanded clones.

size: NA
V: TRBV4-1
D: NA
J: TRBJ1-6
CDR3: CASSLRRDSNSPLHF
DNA: TGCGCCAGCAGCCTTCGTCGGGATTCTAATTCACCCCTCCACTTT

size: many
V: TRBV7-9
D: TRBD2
J: TRBJ2-1
CDR3: CASSILAGEQFF
DNA: TGTGCCAGCAGCATACTAGCGGGGGAGCAGTTCTTC

size: NA
V: TRBV20-1
D: TRBD1
J: TRBJ1-5
CDR3: CSARDPAGQGRNQPQHF
DNA: TGCAGTGCTAGAGATCCCGCGGGACAGGGACGAAATCAGCCCCAGCATTTT

size: NA
V: TRBV19
D: NA
J: TRBJ2-2
CDR3: CASTDRQGSNTGELFF
DNA: TGTGCCAGTACCGACCGGCAGGGGTCCAACACCGGGGAGCTGTTTTTT

size: many
V: TRBV6-2/TRBV6-3
D: TRBD1
J: TRBJ2-1
CDR3: CASSPFGQGAQNEQFF
DNA: TGTGCCAGCAGTCCATTCGGACAGGGGGCGCAGAATGAGCAGTTCTTC

size: NA
V: TRBV3-1
D: TRBD2
J: TRBJ2-1
CDR3: CASSQEVTSGEQFF
DNA: TGTGCCAGCAGCCAAGAAGTTACTAGCGGAGAGCAGTTCTTC

size: NA
V: TRBV7-2
D: TRBD2
J: TRBJ2-7
CDR3: CASSQLLLAGGWNPYEQYF
DNA: TGTGCCAGCAGCCAACTACTCCTAGCGGGGGGGTGGAATCCCTACGAGCAGTACTTC

size: few
V: TRBV5-1
D: NA
J: TRBJ2-1
CDR3: CASSATGGSLEQFF
DNA: TGCGCCAGCAGCGCCACTGGGGGCTCTCTTGAGCAGTTCTTC

size: few
V: TRBV20-1
D: TRBD1
J: TRBJ1-2
CDR3: CSARPRTGLGGYTF
DNA: TGCAGTGCTAGACCTAGGACAGGGCTAGGTGGCTACACCTTC

size: NA
V: TRBV27
D: NA
J: TRBJ2-6
CDR3: CASSPNGANVLTF
DNA: TGTGCCAGCAGTCCCAATGGGGCCAACGTCCTGACTTTC

size: NA
V: TRBV27
D: TRBD1
J: TRBJ2-2
CDR3: CASTVTGLTGELFF
DNA: TGTGCCAGCACCGTGACAGGGTTGACCGGGGAGCTGTTTTTT

size: NA
V: TRBV6-2/TRBV6-3
D: NA
J: TRBJ1-1
CDR3: CASNQGTEAFF
DNA: TGTGCCAGCAACCAAGGGACTGAAGCTTTCTTT

size: few
V: TRBV20-1
D: NA
J: TRBJ1-5
CDR3: CSAGDSNQPQHF
DNA: TGCAGTGCTGGGGACAGCAATCAGCCCCAGCATTTT

size: many
V: TRBV7-2
D: NA
J: TRBJ1-5
CDR3: CASSFTGQPQHF
DNA: TGTGCCAGCAGCTTTACGGGTCAGCCCCAGCATTTT

size: NA
V: TRBV11-2
D: NA
J: TRBJ2-7
CDR3: CASSLDFYRELEQYF
DNA: TGTGCCAGCAGCTTAGACTTTTACAGGGAGCTGGAGCAGTACTTC

size: NA
V: TRBV12-3/TRBV12-4
D: NA
J: TRBJ2-1
CDR3: CASSLHGSDSNEQFF
DNA: TGTGCCAGCAGTTTACACGGATCAGACTCTAATGAGCAGTTCTTC

size: NA
V: TRBV12-3/TRBV12-4
D: NA
J: TRBJ2-1
CDR3: CASSLGPFQFF
DNA: TGTGCCAGCAGTCTTGGGCCCTTTCAGTTCTTC

size: many
V: TRBV7-8
D: NA
J: TRBJ1-5
CDR3: CASSADSNQPQHF
DNA: TGTGCCAGCAGCGCCGATAGCAATCAGCCCCAGCATTTT

size: few
V: TRBV9
D: TRBD2
J: TRBJ2-1
CDR3: CASSVAWGLGSYNEQFF
DNA: TGTGCCAGCAGCGTAGCCTGGGGACTAGGTTCCTACAATGAGCAGTTCTTC

size: many
V: TRBV27
D: NA
J: TRBJ2-2
CDR3: CASEGNTGELFF
DNA: TGTGCCAGCGAGGGGAACACCGGGGAGCTGTTTTTT

size: NA
V: TRBV12-3/TRBV12-4
D: NA
J: TRBJ2-2
CDR3: CASTIQGSIGELFF
DNA: TGTGCCAGCACCATACAGGGTTCGATCGGGGAGCTGTTTTTT

size: NA
V: TRBV2
D: TRBD1
J: TRBJ2-2
CDR3: CASGGTGRTGELFF
DNA: TGTGCCAGCGGAGGGACAGGCCGCACCGGGGAGCTGTTTTTT

size: once
V: TRBV6-2/TRBV6-3
D: NA
J: TRBJ2-2
CDR3: CASSSPRSSANTGELFF
DNA: TGTGCCAGCAGCTCGCCTCGGAGTAGCGCTAACACCGGGGAGCTGTTTTTT

size: many
V: TRBV12-5
D: TRBD2
J: TRBJ2-7
CDR3: CASGLAGGIRGSYEQYF
DNA: TGTGCTAGTGGTTTAGCGGGAGGAATACGGGGCTCCTACGAGCAGTACTTC

size: NA
V: TRBV2
D: NA
J: TRBJ2-3
CDR3: CASSGAAGRSTDTQYF
DNA: TGTGCCAGCAGCGGCGCTGCGGGGAGGAGCACAGATACGCAGTATTTT

size: NA
V: TRBV4-2
D: NA
J: TRBJ1-1
CDR3: CASSQGEDGTEAFF
DNA: TGTGCCAGCAGCCAGGGTGAGGACGGCACTGAAGCTTTCTTT

size: NA
V: TRBV7-6
D: NA
J: TRBJ2-7
CDR3: CASTPDRLGEQYF
DNA: TGTGCCAGCACCCCTGACAGGCTTGGAGAGCAGTACTTC

size: NA
V: TRBV6-1
D: NA
J: TRBJ2-7
CDR3: CASEGYEQYF
DNA: TGTGCCAGCGAGGGGTACGAGCAGTACTTC

size: NA
V: TRBV6-2/TRBV6-3
D: NA
J: TRBJ2-3
CDR3: CASSTPDGTDTQYF
DNA: TGTGCCAGCAGTACCCCGGACGGTACAGATACGCAGTATTTT

size: few
V: TRBV5-4
D: NA
J: TRBJ2-3
CDR3: CASSAASTDTQYF
DNA: TGTGCCAGCAGTGCGGCTAGCACAGATACGCAGTATTTT

size: many
V: TRBV7-2
D: NA
J: TRBJ2-7
CDR3: CASSFSQDSEQYF
DNA: TGTGCCAGCAGCTTCAGCCAGGACAGCGAGCAGTACTTC

size: few
V: TRBV6-5
D: NA
J: TRBJ1-1
CDR3: CASSHGARTFEAFF
DNA: TGTGCCAGCAGTCACGGCGCCAGAACCTTTGAAGCTTTCTTT

size: few
V: TRBV7-2
D: NA
J: TRBJ1-5
CDR3: CASSLRANQPQHF
DNA: TGTGCCAGCAGCCTCCGGGCCAATCAGCCCCAGCATTTT

size: NA
V: TRBV20-1
D: NA
J: TRBJ2-5
CDR3: CSARDSGQGQETQYF
DNA: TGCAGTGCTAGAGATAGTGGGCAGGGCCAAGAGACCCAGTACTTC

size: few
V: TRBV18
D: NA
J: TRBJ2-1
CDR3: CASSPPVLDEQFF
DNA: TGTGCCAGCTCCCCCCCGGTGCTGGATGAGCAGTTCTTC

size: many
V: TRBV2
D: TRBD2
J: TRBJ2-2
CDR3: CASRAGPRTGELFF
DNA: TGTGCCAGCAGAGCGGGACCGCGCACCGGGGAGCTGTTTTTT

size: many
V: TRBV5-5
D: NA
J: TRBJ1-4
CDR3: CASSFSRSEEKLFF
DNA: TGTGCCAGCAGCTTCAGCAGGAGTGAGGAAAAACTGTTTTTT

size: many
V: TRBV12-3/TRBV12-4
D: NA
J: TRBJ1-1
CDR3: CASRQGGGENTEAFF
DNA: TGTGCCAGCAGGCAGGGAGGGGGGGAGAACACTGAAGCTTTCTTT

size: many
V: TRBV12-3/TRBV12-4
D: NA
J: TRBJ2-1
CDR3: CASTPLSSYNEQFF
DNA: TGTGCCAGCACCCCCCTGAGCTCCTACAATGAGCAGTTCTTC

size: few
V: TRBV7-9
D: NA
J: TRBJ2-3
CDR3: CASGTDTQYF
DNA: TGTGCCAGCGGGACAGATACGCAGTATTTT

size: many
V: TRBV7-2
D: NA
J: TRBJ1-6
CDR3: CASSLFGSPLHF
DNA: TGTGCCAGCAGTTTGTTCGGGTCACCCCTCCACTTT

size: many
V: TRBV7-8
D: TRBD2
J: TRBJ2-3
CDR3: CASSLVAGGWTDTQYF
DNA: TGTGCCAGCAGCTTAGTGGCGGGAGGGTGGACAGATACGCAGTATTTT

size: few
V: TRBV20-1
D: NA
J: TRBJ2-3
CDR3: CSPTRRTQYF
DNA: TGCAGTCCCACAAGGAGAACGCAGTATTTT

size: NA
V: TRBV6-5
D: NA
J: TRBJ2-7
CDR3: CASSYRYGGSSYEQCF
DNA: TGTGCCAGCAGTTACCGGTATGGGGGAAGCTCCTACGAGCAGTGCTTC

size: NA
V: TRBV28
D: NA
J: TRBJ1-1
CDR3: CASLEGPEAFF
DNA: TGTGCCAGCCTTGAAGGGCCTGAAGCTTTCTTT

size: few
V: TRBV12-3/TRBV12-4
D: NA
J: TRBJ2-7
CDR3: CASSFVTGFHEQYF
DNA: TGTGCCAGCAGTTTTGTTACAGGGTTCCACGAGCAGTACTTC

size: few
V: TRBV5-1
D: NA
J: TRBJ1-6
CDR3: CASSLVQASSYNSPLHF
DNA: TGCGCCAGCAGCTTGGTTCAGGCAAGCTCCTATAATTCACCCCTCCACTTT

size: NA
V: TRBV4-3
D: NA
J: TRBJ2-1
CDR3: CASSQEVGLGLQGQFF
DNA: TGCGCCAGCAGCCAAGAAGTAGGACTAGGACTACAGGGGCAGTTCTTC